Below are 22 T cell receptor beta chains sequenced from a single sample in a study of Ad26.COV2.S vaccination and SARS-CoV-2 variants. Produced via immunoSEQ multiplex PCR; TCRdb's table is partial and in-frame only. The data show roughly 300,000 clones, about 88% seen once. Treatment given: roughly 18 received Ad26.COV2.S at low or high dose, single or two shots; about 5 received placebo; per-sample allocation not given. Material that was analyzed had been drawn on day 63 after the first vaccine or placebo injection. The starting material was peripheral blood, obtained in a trial of Ad26.COV2.S vaccine versus placebo. These TCRs come from a person aged 18-65 years who received the Ad26.COV2.S COVID-19 vaccine or a placebo.

This clone appeared once. The chain combines TRBV18 with TRBJ1-2; D is undetermined. Germline CDR1 and CDR2: KGHSH and LQKENI. V lost 6 bases to trimming and J lost 2 bases, with 10 bases between them. CDR3 length: 13 residues. The CDR3 here is CASSGEQNYGYTF. The CDR3, as DNA: TGTGCCAGCTCCGGTGAACAGAACTATGGCTACACCTTC.

The rearrangement uses TRBV7-8 and TRBJ2-5; D gene ambiguous. Trimming removed 0 bases at V and 3 bases at J, with 8 bases between. Germline CDR1 is SGHVS and CDR2 is FQNEAQ. This CDR3 contains 14 residues. The CDR3: CASSLALPEETQYF. The CDR3 coding sequence is TGTGCCAGCAGCTTAGCGCTTCCAGAAGAGACCCAGTACTTC. Variable domain in full (rest from reference TRBV7-8 and TRBJ2-5): GAGVSQSPRYKVAKRGQDVALRCDPISGHVSLFWYQQALGQGPEFLTYFQNEAQLDKSGLPSDRFFAERPEGSVSTLKIQRTQQEDSAVYLCASSLALPEETQYFGPGTRLLVL.

The chain uses TRBV5-4 and TRBJ2-1, with TRBD2 matching 13 bases. Germline lookup yields CDR1 SGHNT and CDR2 YYREEE (reference sequence). The trim removed 4 bases at V and 9 bases at J, leaving 7 bases unmatched. The CDR3 is 15 amino acids. The CDR3: CASSQGLAGRGEQFF. DNA of the CDR3: TGTGCCAGCAGCCAGGGACTAGCGGGACGCGGTGAGCAGTTCTTC.

This clone was detected only a few times. CDR3 sequence reads: CASSLLAGGNLYEQYF. The CDR3 DNA sequence: TGTGCCAGCAGTTTGCTAGCGGGAGGGAACCTCTACGAGCAGTACTTC. The J gene is TRBJ2-7, the V gene TRBV28; 12 bases agree with TRBD2. Germline values: CDR1 MDHEN, CDR2 SYDVKM. The J segment lost 3 bases and the V segment lost 3 bases, leaving 6 bases of the junction unmatched. This CDR3 has 16 amino acids.

This clone came up once. V and J are TRBV24-1 and TRBJ2-5; no definite D call. V was clipped by 0 bases and J by 5 bases, with 18 bases between them. Germline assignment: CDR1 KGHDR and CDR2 SFDVKD. This CDR3 is 17 amino acids long. The CDR3 region has the DNA TGTGCCACCAGTGATTTGAAGGATCCAAGGCAAGTGGAGACCCAGTACTTC. Translated: CATSDLKDPRQVETQYF.

The chain carries TRBV7-3 and TRBJ2-1; D is perhaps TRBD2 (5 bases). CDR3 length equals 15 residues. The V gene lost 2 bases and the J gene lost 12 bases, with 20 bases spanning the gap. Germline V CDR1 and CDR2: SGHTA, FQGTGA. The CDR3 reads CASSLGTREANWQFF. CDR3 DNA: TGTGCCAGCAGCTTAGGAACTAGAGAGGCAAATTGGCAGTTCTTC.

V gene TRBV7-9 combines with J gene TRBJ2-1; D ambiguous. V dropped 0 bases and J dropped 7 bases, with 10 bases sitting between them. CDR1 and CDR2 from the germline V gene are SEHNR and FQNEAQ (reference sequence). The CDR3 runs to 14 residues. CDR3 protein: CASSLALGPNEQFF. The CDR3 nucleotides read TGTGCCAGCAGCTTAGCTCTGGGTCCGAATGAGCAGTTCTTC. Filled out from reference TRBV7-9 and TRBJ2-1, the complete variable domain reads DTGVSQNPRHKITKRGQNVTFRCDPISEHNRLYWYRQTLGQGPEFLTYFQNEAQLEKSRLLSDRFSAERPKGSFSTLEIQRTEQGDSAMYLCASSLALGPNEQFFGPGTRLTVL.

The rearrangement uses TRBV5-8 and TRBJ1-2; TRBD1 aligns across 7 bases. Unmatched junction bases numbered 8, after V lost 4 bases and J lost 8 bases. The CDR3 length is 13 residues. Germline V CDR1 and CDR2: SGHTS, YDEGEE. The CDR3 loop reads CASSREYRGGYTF. DNA for the CDR3: TGTGCCAGCAGCAGGGAGTACAGGGGCGGCTACACCTTC.

Note on this clone: The same CDR3 also results from other DNA sequences found in this sample. The chain uses TRBV6-6 and TRBJ2-1, with no clear D. CDR3 size: 11 residues. CDR1 is MNHNY and CDR2 is SVGAGI in the germline V gene (reference sequence). Trimming left V 0 bases short and J 8 bases short, with 2 bases between. The CDR3 loop is CASSYSDEQFF. As DNA, the CDR3 is TGTGCCAGCAGTTACTCCGATGAGCAGTTCTTC.

Only one count was recorded for this clone. J is TRBJ2-1 and V is TRBV6-2 or TRBV6-3, with TRBD1 matching over 10 bases. The J segment lost 8 bases and the V segment lost 4 bases, leaving 8 bases of the junction unmatched. The CDR3 is 15 residues long. Germline CDR1 reads MNHEY; CDR2 reads SVGEGT. CDR3 nucleotides: TGTGCCAGCAGTTCCAGGACAGGGGGTGGCTATGAGCAGTTCTTC. Protein product: CASSSRTGGGYEQFF.

This clone was observed a handful of times. The DNA of the CDR3 is TGCGCCAGCAGTCCAAGTCCTAGCGGGTACGAGCAGTACTTC. Its translation: CASSPSPSGYEQYF. The rearrangement uses TRBV4-1 and TRBJ2-7; 8 bases are shared with TRBD2. The CDR3 is 14 residues long. V was pared by 6 bases and J by 4 bases, with 8 bases of the junction left unmatched. Germline V gene lookup returns CDR1 MGHRA and CDR2 YSYEKL.

This chain joins TRBV4-3 and TRBJ2-5; D unresolved. CDR3 length: 16 residues. Germline V gene sequence: CDR1 LGHNA, CDR2 YSLEER. V was pared by 1 base and J by 3 bases, with 15 bases between. The CDR3 DNA reads as TGCGCCAGCAGCCAAGCCGATCCAGGTAGGGAAGAGACCCAGTACTTC. This sequence encodes CASSQADPGREETQYF.

The V and J genes are TRBV6-1 and TRBJ1-5; D unclear. The CDR3 covers 13 residues. V was trimmed by 3 bases and J by 7 bases, leaving 10 bases between them. Germline V gives CDR1 MNHNS, CDR2 SASEGT. CDR3 in amino acids: CASSDRDGQPQHF. DNA of the CDR3: TGTGCCAGCAGTGATCGAGACGGGCAGCCCCAGCATTTT.

The chain uses TRBV19 and TRBJ2-1, with D hard to call. V was pared by 1 base and J by 8 bases, with 3 bases between. CDR1 is LNHDA and CDR2 is SQIVND in the germline V gene (reference sequence). The CDR3 sequence is 11 residues long. The CDR3 sequence is CASSIADEQFF. CDR3 bases: TGTGCCAGTAGTATAGCGGATGAGCAGTTCTTC.

The chain recombines TRBV4-1 with TRBJ2-4, with 8 bases matching TRBD1. The CDR3 runs 15 residues. J lost 5 bases, V lost 5 bases, and 8 bases had no gene match. Germline V gives CDR1 MGHRA, CDR2 YSYEKL. The CDR3 DNA follows: TGCGCCAGCAGCAGGATCGGACAGGGCCAAAACATTCAGTACTTC. It encodes CASSRIGQGQNIQYF.

The chain is built from TRBV10-1 and TRBJ2-3; D is perhaps TRBD1 or TRBD2 (5 bases each). Trimming removed 5 bases at V and 2 bases at J, with 14 bases between. The CDR3 has 15 amino acids. CDR1 is WNHNN, CDR2 SYGVQD, per germline (reference sequence). In DNA form, the CDR3 reads TGCGCCAGCAGTCCTGGGGGACCCCCCACAGATACGCAGTATTTT. Translation gives CASSPGGPPTDTQYF.

V gene TRBV6-5 combines with J gene TRBJ2-7; D ambiguous. Trimming removed 7 bases from V and 0 bases from J, with 13 bases in between. This CDR3 region has 14 residues. Germline V lookup: CDR1 MNHEY, CDR2 SVGAGI. CDR3 residues: CASTSRLSSYEQYF. Written as DNA, the CDR3 is TGTGCCAGCACGTCTAGGTTGAGCTCCTACGAGCAGTACTTC.

V and J are TRBV4-3 and TRBJ1-4; no reliable D call. The CDR3 spans 17 residues. Germline V gene sequence: CDR1 LGHNA, CDR2 YSLEER. V lost 4 bases and J lost 4, with 19 bases in between. CDR3 region: CASSRIARGEGNEKLFF. The DNA for the CDR3 is TGCGCCAGCAGCCGAATCGCCCGGGGAGAGGGTAATGAAAAACTGTTTTTT.

V is TRBV4-3 and J is TRBJ2-1, with D possibly TRBD2 on 5 matching bases. Per germline, CDR1 LGHNA and CDR2 YSLEER. This CDR3 is built from 17 residues. Trimming removed 1 base at V and 4 bases at J, with 17 bases between. The CDR3 loop reads CASSQVSRALGYNEQFF. In nucleotides, the CDR3 is TGCGCCAGCAGCCAAGTTTCGCGGGCCCTGGGTTACAATGAGCAGTTCTTC.

The chain recombines TRBV9 with TRBJ2-2; 10 nucleotides line up with TRBD2. CDR1 is SGDLS and CDR2 is YYNGEE in the germline V gene. This CDR3 is built from 16 residues. J gave up 5 bases and V 0 bases, and 4 bases lay outside the gene matches. CDR3 DNA sequence: TGTGCCAGCAGCGTAGGAGCGGGAGGGCTAACCGGGGAGCTGTTTTTT. This translates into CASSVGAGGLTGELFF.

The chain employs TRBV7-2 and TRBJ1-1; D remains ambiguous. The CDR3 has 14 residues. CDR1 and CDR2 from the germline V gene are SGHTA and FQGNSA. The V gene lost 4 bases and the J gene lost 5 bases, with 14 bases spanning the gap. The CDR3 protein is CASSSPDLRTEAFF. The CDR3 DNA sequence: TGTGCCAGCAGCTCCCCTGACTTGCGGACTGAAGCTTTCTTT.

The gene calls are TRBV5-6 and TRBJ1-3; a weak D match, TRBD1 (6 bases). V was cut by 2 bases and J by 2 bases, with 11 bases left in between. Germline V CDR1 and CDR2: SGHDT, YYEEEE. CDR3 length: 15 residues. DNA for the CDR3: TGTGCCAGCAGCTTACGGGGGGCGCCTGGAAACACCATATATTTT. This sequence encodes CASSLRGAPGNTIYF.